The T cell receptor beta chain described here comes from a study of blood T cell repertoires in COVID-19 (dated by TCRdb to 2019 to 2021). Notes on the research overall: Samples from collaborators originated in the United States, Italy and Spain and spanned both the acute and convalescent phases of COVID-19. The material from the prospective study consisted of cDNA or gDNA derived from T cells, B-cell-depleted T cells, or PBMCs. A de-identified subject ID, COVID-19 status, age in years and sex were almost always included in the sample metadata. Samples came from the ongoing ImmuneRACE study (first 160 participants) plus 1,254 subjects from 6 global collaborators. The repertoires were released in a freely available public database intended as a resource for research on the immune response to SARS-CoV-2. The dataset comprised deeply sampled blood TCRbeta repertoires from subjects exposed to, actively infected with, or recovered from COVID-19. HLA class I and class II types, where available, came from metadata supplied by the sample provider rather than from assay-based typing. Study-wide conclusions, independent of this receptor: How much clinical and demographic metadata was included differed by source and by participant, and the metadata was provided uncurated.

Enrolling through a virtual design, the prospective study's participants ranged in age from roughly 18 to 95 years and lived across some 23 United States geographic areas. Cohort assignment in the prospective study relied on participant-reported clinical history from a screening survey and a study questionnaire. For ImmuneRACE Cohort 3, a participant was defined as recovered based on two consecutive negative NP/OP PCR tests, clearance by a healthcare professional, or resolution of symptoms. Mobile phlebotomists in the prospective study collected whole blood, serum and a nasopharyngeal or oropharyngeal swab from every participant. Participants in the prospective study had the option to provide additional blood draws and questionnaires over an approximately 2-month period. Before DNA extraction, prospective study blood samples were shipped either frozen or at room temperature. A remark on this clone: Which antigen it targets is not known. Qualities for individual bases were not recorded, and no much larger clone is one base off.

TCRbeta CDR3 regions were amplified from genomic DNA using the immunoSEQ Assay, a bias-controlled multiplex PCR. The source study handled its data this way. Within the assay, amplification of reference gene primers was used to estimate how many nucleated cells each sample contained. To quantify the absolute abundance of each unique TCRbeta CDR3 rearrangement, sequence reads were collapsed and filtered. For each sample, productive Simpson clonality was calculated as the square root of Simpson's diversity index across productive rearrangements. TCRdb's version of the immuneACCESS table is confined to in-frame rearrangements and falls short of the full clone set. An unresolved V gene accounts for under half of the shortfall where checked; the remainder is of unknown origin. D and trimming come from the DNA, and the V and J calls and clone size come from that table. This sample is represented by about 460,000 clones; less than 90% of them were singletons. The top ten clones comprise roughly 8.5% of the sample.

Sequenced material: PBMCs or T cells enriched from blood (not recorded which). This clonotype was obtained from a woman between 55 and 75 years old who had recovered from COVID-19.

The CDR3 is CASSEYSRGTDTQYF. The sequence in DNA is TGCGCCAGCAGTGAGTATTCCAGGGGAACAGATACGCAGTATTTT. This receptor chain uses TRBV10-1 and TRBJ2-3; a weak D assignment points to TRBD1 (6 bases agree). CDR3 length: 15 amino acids, cysteine to phenylalanine. The entry retains the CDR3 DNA only, 45 bases that are in frame from base 1. CDR1 and CDR2, looked up from the germline V gene (reference sequence), are WNHNN and SYGVQD. Relative to germline, V is 1 base shorter and J is 3 bases shorter, with 11 bases between their ends.